Listed below are T cell receptor beta chains from one sample, sequenced in a study of OX40 agonist ivuxolimab in advanced cancers. The repertoire was sequenced with immunoSEQ multiplex PCR; TCRdb's copy has only in-frame clones and lacks some. The sample carries tens of thousands of clones, around 81% recorded once. Sequencing used CD4+ or CD8+ T cells sorted from blood, obtained in a trial of the OX40 agonist ivuxolimab. The receptor set was obtained from an adult with an advanced solid tumor such as melanoma, head and neck, liver or kidney cancer. Both conserved end residues are part of each CDR3.

>TRBV7-2
CASSLEGQQPGKLFF
>TRBV27
CASSTTGGTGANVLTF
>TRBV5-8
CASSLVGTADTQYF
>TRBV28
CASSLTQVGSEAFF
>TRBV2
CASSEALLGVGPTDTQYF
>TRBV15
CATSRDLFSDTQYF
>TRBV9
CASSFSGGSNQPQHF
>TRBV7-8
CASSQGWSGRGGETQYF
>TRBV6-4
CASSGFAGELFF
>TRBV7-2
CASSSWTVNQPQHF
>TRBV27
CASSLGAGVGEQYF
>TRBV7-2
CASSSRDSYEQYF
>TRBV9
CASSAQGDTGELFF
>TRBV6-5
CASSSTSGTRETQYF
>TRBV27
CASSLTQRANTGELFF
>TRBV27
CASRLGLSGELFF
>TRBV29-1
CSVRDTHGYTF
>TRBV30
CAWSDGQGYNEQFF
>TRBV9
CASSVVSRSPPLGDEQFF
>TRBV4-3
CASSQGPTGTNEQFF
>TRBV5-6
CASSSPTGGVEQYF
>TRBV7-6
CASSLAAGTGGADTQYF
>TRBV11-2
CASSLIHYGELFF